These 7 T cell receptor beta chains were sequenced from one sample in a study of OX40 agonist ivuxolimab in advanced cancers. Measured with immunoSEQ multiplex PCR; TCRdb has only the in-frame clones, and not every one. Of 30,000 to 40,000 clones in the sample, around 90% were seen once. The material was CD4+ or CD8+ T cells sorted from blood, obtained in a trial of the OX40 agonist ivuxolimab. These TCRs come from an adult with an advanced solid tumor such as melanoma, head and neck, liver or kidney cancer.

The V call is TRBV19, the J call TRBJ1-5; TRBD1 aligns across 7 bases. Trimming took 4 bases from V and 6 from J; bases not matched to a gene: 9. There are 15 residues in the CDR3. Germline V gives CDR1 LNHDA, CDR2 SQIVND (reference sequence). The CDR3 sequence: CASSRGTGDTQPQHF. For the CDR3, the DNA is TGTGCCAGTAGTAGAGGAACAGGGGATACTCAGCCCCAGCATTTT. The complete variable domain, with remaining parts taken from reference TRBV19 and TRBJ1-5, reads DGGITQSPKYLFRKEGQNVTLSCEQNLNHDAMYWYRQDPGQGLRLIYYSQIVNDFQKGDIAEGYSVSREKKESFPLTVTSAQKNPTAFYLCASSRGTGDTQPQHFGDGTRLSIL.

The rearrangement joins TRBV7-9 to TRBJ1-5; no firm D call. The germline V gene has CDR1 SEHNR and CDR2 FQNEAQ (reference sequence). This CDR3 spans 13 amino acids. V was shortened by 6 bases and J by 4 bases, with 10 bases between the two germline ends. The CDR3 sequence is CASRLADNQPQHF. DNA for the CDR3: TGTGCCAGCAGACTCGCCGATAATCAGCCCCAGCATTTT.

DNA for the CDR3: TGTGCCTGGAGTGTACCTGGTGGCGGGGCCAACGTCCTGACTTTC. It translates to CAWSVPGGGANVLTF. This chain joins TRBV30 and TRBJ2-6; D not resolved. The CDR3 totals 15 residues. Trimming pared 0 bases from V and 4 bases from J, leaving 10 bases between. The germline V gene has CDR1 GTSNPN and CDR2 SVGIG (reference sequence).

The genes are TRBV6-5 and TRBJ2-4; D unresolved. The CDR3 covers 15 residues. CDR1 is MNHEY and CDR2 is SVGAGI in the germline V gene. V was clipped by 8 bases and J by 1 base, with 15 bases between them. CDR3 sequence reads: CASASAGGAKNIQYF. The CDR3 DNA reads as TGTGCCAGCGCCTCAGCTGGCGGCGCCAAAAACATTCAGTACTTC.

V gene TRBV18 combines with J gene TRBJ2-7; D is possibly TRBD1 (6 bases). Trimming stripped 4 bases from V and 7 bases from J, with 14 bases between. Germline V gene data show CDR1 as KGHSH and CDR2 as LQKENI. There are 13 residues in the CDR3. For the CDR3, the DNA is TGTGCCAGCTCACAAACAGGGACGATAGAGCAGTACTTC. It specifies CASSQTGTIEQYF.

The rearrangement links TRBV5-1 to TRBJ2-1, with 9 bases fitting TRBD2. Germline trimming cut 1 base from V and 9 bases from J; bases unmatched to any gene: 8. CDR3 size: 15 residues. Germline lookup yields CDR1 SGHRS and CDR2 YFSETQ. CDR3 sequence: CASSLSASGTGEQFF. Here the CDR3 DNA reads TGCGCCAGCAGCTTGTCGGCTAGCGGGACGGGTGAGCAGTTCTTC. Full variable domain (outside the CDR3, taken from reference TRBV5-1 and TRBJ2-1): KAGVTQTPRYLIKTRGQQVTLSCSPISGHRSVSWYQQTPGQGLQFLFEYFSETQRNKGNFPGRFSGRQFSNSRSEMNVSTLELGDSALYLCASSLSASGTGEQFFGPGTRLTVL.

The chain carries TRBV7-2 and TRBJ1-5; a possible D gene is TRBD1 (5 bases). The CDR3 spans 13 residues. V lost 4 bases to trimming and J lost 4 bases, with 8 bases between them. Germline loops: CDR1 SGHTA, CDR2 FQGNSA. The CDR3 DNA reads as TGTGCCAGCAGCTGGGACGGGAATCAGCCCCAGCATTTT. Translation: CASSWDGNQPQHF.